This T cell receptor (beta chain) was sequenced for a study of spatial heterogeneity in lung cancer. Study background: Tumor regions showed TCR transcript counts that correlated strongly with a T cell module score from matched bulk RNA-seq. Overall study findings and caveats: Counts that tracked tumor mutation counts were those of expanded intratumoral alpha and beta TCRs.

V lost 6 bases to trimming and J lost 5 bases, with 8 bases between them. Germline CDR1 reads WNHNN; CDR2 reads SYGVQD (reference sequence). The CDR3 has 12 residues. Single TCR cDNA molecules each had their own unique molecular identifier. TCRdb re-analysed the 5' RACE reads in MiXCR, keeping a single row per CDR3 protein. Of approximately 3,000 distinct CDR3 sequences listed, about 16% are singletons. This clonotype is judged medium-sized. Its antigen is unidentified. Sample time point: sample taken at primary tumor resection. This chain links TRBV10-1 with TRBJ2-1; TRBD1 is a possible D gene (6 bases). This TCR derives from a male donor with early-stage non-small cell lung cancer. Sequencing used lung tumor tissue, obtained at surgery. The CDR3 loop reads CASSRDNNEQFF. CDR3 nucleotides: TGCGCCAGCAGCCGGGACAACAATGAGCAGTTCTTC.